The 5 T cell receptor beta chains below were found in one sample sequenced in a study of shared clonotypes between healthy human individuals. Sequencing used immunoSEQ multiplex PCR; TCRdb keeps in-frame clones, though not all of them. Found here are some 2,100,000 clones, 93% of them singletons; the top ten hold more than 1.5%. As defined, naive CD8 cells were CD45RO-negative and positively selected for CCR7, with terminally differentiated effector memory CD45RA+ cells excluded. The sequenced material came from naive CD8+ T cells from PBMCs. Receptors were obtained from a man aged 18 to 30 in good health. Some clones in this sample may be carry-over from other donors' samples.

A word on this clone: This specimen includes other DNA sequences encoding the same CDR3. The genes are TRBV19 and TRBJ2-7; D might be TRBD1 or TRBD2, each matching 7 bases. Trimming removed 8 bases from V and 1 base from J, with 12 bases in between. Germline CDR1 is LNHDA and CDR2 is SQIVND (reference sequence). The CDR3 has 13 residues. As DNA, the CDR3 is TGTGCCAGTCGTCAGGGGGGGTCCTACGAGCAGTACTTC. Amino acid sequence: CASRQGGSYEQYF.

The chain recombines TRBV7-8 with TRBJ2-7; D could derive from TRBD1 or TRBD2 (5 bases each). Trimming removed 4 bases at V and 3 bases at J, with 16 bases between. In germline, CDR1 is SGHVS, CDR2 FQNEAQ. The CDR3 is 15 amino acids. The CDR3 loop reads CASSSSGTGNYEQYF. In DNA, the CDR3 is TGTGCCAGCAGCTCGTCCGGGACGGGAAACTACGAGCAGTACTTC.

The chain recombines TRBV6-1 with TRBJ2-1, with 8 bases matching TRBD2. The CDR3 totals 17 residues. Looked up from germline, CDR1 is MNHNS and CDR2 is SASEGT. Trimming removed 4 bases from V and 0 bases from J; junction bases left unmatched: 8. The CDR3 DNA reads TGTGCCAGCAGTGTCCTCATAAGCGGGAGCTCCTACAATGAGCAGTTCTTC. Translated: CASSVLISGSSYNEQFF.

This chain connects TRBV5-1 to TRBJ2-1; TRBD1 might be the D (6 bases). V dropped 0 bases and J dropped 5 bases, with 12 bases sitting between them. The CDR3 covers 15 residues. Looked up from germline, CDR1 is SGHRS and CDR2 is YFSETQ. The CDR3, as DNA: TGCGCCAGCAGCTTGGCCAGGACAGCGGACAATGAGCAGTTCTTC. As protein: CASSLARTADNEQFF.

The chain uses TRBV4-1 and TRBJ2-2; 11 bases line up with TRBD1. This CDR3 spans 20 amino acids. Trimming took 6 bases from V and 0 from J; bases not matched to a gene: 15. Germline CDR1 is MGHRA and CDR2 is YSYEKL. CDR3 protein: CASRVRDRGTRSANTGELFF. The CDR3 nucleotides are TGCGCCAGCAGGGTCCGGGACAGGGGGACGAGGAGCGCGAACACCGGGGAGCTGTTTTTT.